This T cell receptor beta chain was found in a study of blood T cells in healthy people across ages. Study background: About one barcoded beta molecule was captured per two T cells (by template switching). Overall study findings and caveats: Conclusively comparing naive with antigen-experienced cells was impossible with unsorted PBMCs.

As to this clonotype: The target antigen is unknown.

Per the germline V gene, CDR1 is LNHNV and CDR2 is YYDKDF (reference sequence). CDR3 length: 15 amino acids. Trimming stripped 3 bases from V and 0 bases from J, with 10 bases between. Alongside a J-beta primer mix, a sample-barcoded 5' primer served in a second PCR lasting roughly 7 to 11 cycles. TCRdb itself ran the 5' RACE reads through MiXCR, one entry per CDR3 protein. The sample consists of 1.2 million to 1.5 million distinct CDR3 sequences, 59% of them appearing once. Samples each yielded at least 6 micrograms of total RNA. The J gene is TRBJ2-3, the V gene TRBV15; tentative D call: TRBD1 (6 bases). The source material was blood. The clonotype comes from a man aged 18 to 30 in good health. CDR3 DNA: TGTGCCACCAGCAGTAGACAGGTCAGCACAGATACGCAGTATTTT. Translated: CATSSRQVSTDTQYF.